One and the same sample provided the 13 T cell receptor beta chains below, sequenced in a study of cytomegalovirus exposure and HLA in healthy donors. The PCR made use of 60 Vbeta and 13 Jbeta primers. Profiled with immunoSEQ multiplex PCR; TCRdb holds only in-frame clones, not every one. The sample holds roughly 140,000 clones, about 85% seen once. Specimen: PBMCs. The source is a human donor in good health.

The V call is TRBV2, the J call TRBJ2-2, with TRBD1 as a possible D gene (5 bases). The V end was cut by 7 bases, the J end by 1 base, with 10 bases between. This CDR3 has 14 amino acids. Germline CDR1 reads SNHLY; CDR2 reads FYNNEI. CDR3 region: CASNLGVNTGELFF. CDR3 DNA sequence: TGTGCCAGCAACCTAGGGGTGAACACCGGGGAGCTGTTTTTT.

This rearrangement joins TRBV15 to TRBJ2-5; 10 bases line up with TRBD1. The trim removed 5 bases at V and 5 bases at J, leaving 11 bases unmatched. Germline values: CDR1 LNHNV, CDR2 YYDKDF (reference sequence). This CDR3 is built from 16 residues. The CDR3 DNA sequence: TGTGCCACCAGCGAGGCGAGGACAGGGGGATCGGAGACCCAGTACTTC. This gives the protein CATSEARTGGSETQYF.

This clone was observed a single time. The sample carries other DNA sequences with the same CDR3. This chain links TRBV9 with TRBJ2-3; D is perhaps TRBD2 (5 bases). Germline V gene sequence: CDR1 SGDLS, CDR2 YYNGEE. This CDR3 has 16 amino acids. V was trimmed by 3 bases and J by 0 bases, leaving 14 bases between them. The CDR3 nucleotides are TGTGCCAGCAGCGAGAGTCTAGGACTTAGCACAGATACGCAGTATTTT. This codes for CASSESLGLSTDTQYF.

V is TRBV6-1 and J is TRBJ1-2; perhaps TRBD1 as D (6 bases). The germline V and J ends were trimmed by 4 bases and 0 bases, with 24 bases remaining between them. CDR3 length: 19 amino acids. CDR1 and CDR2 from the germline V gene are MNHNS and SASEGT. The CDR3 protein is CASSADLGQLRLANYGYTF. CDR3 sequence (DNA): TGTGCCAGCAGTGCCGATCTAGGACAGCTCCGGTTAGCTAACTATGGCTACACCTTC.

CDR3 in DNA: TGTGCCAGCAGTGTCGAGGGCTCTGGGGCCAACGTCCTGACTTTC. Residues: CASSVEGSGANVLTF. The V and J genes are TRBV6-1 and TRBJ2-6; tentative D call: TRBD2 (5 bases). Per germline, CDR1 MNHNS and CDR2 SASEGT. The CDR3 has 15 amino acids. Trimming removed 4 bases at V and 0 bases at J, with 7 bases between.

This chain links TRBV10-3 with TRBJ2-1; 8 nucleotides agree with TRBD2. The V segment lost 8 bases and the J segment 8 bases; nucleotides outside the gene matches: 11. Germline V gene data show CDR1 as ENHRY and CDR2 as SYGVKD. The CDR3 covers 14 residues. CDR3 sequence: CAIGGAGVIDEQFF. The CDR3 DNA reads TGTGCCATCGGGGGAGCGGGGGTCATCGATGAGCAGTTCTTC.

In its sample, this clone was seen a few times. The chain is built from TRBV18 and TRBJ1-5; 9 nucleotides agree with TRBD1. V was clipped by 3 bases and J by 8 bases; unmatched bases: 8. Germline V gene sequence: CDR1 KGHSH, CDR2 LQKENI. CDR3 length: 15 residues. This chain's CDR3 is CASSPSPGQGEPQHF. CDR3 sequence (DNA): TGTGCCAGCTCACCCAGCCCGGGACAGGGTGAGCCCCAGCATTTT.

In its sample, this clone was seen once. One end of the junction fails to match germline, which may point to a read error. This chain connects TRBV7-9 to TRBJ1-3; D is perhaps TRBD1 (6 bases). Looked up from germline, CDR1 is SEHNR and CDR2 is FQNEAQ (reference sequence). The CDR3 length is 13 residues. The CDR3 loop is CSSSPGQKNTIYF. CDR3 nucleotide sequence: TGTTCCAGCAGCCCCGGACAGAAGAACACCATATATTTT.

The chain combines TRBV12-5 with TRBJ1-1; 8 bases agree with TRBD1. This CDR3 contains 14 residues. CDR1 and CDR2 (germline): LGHNT, FRNRAP. V lost 7 bases, J lost 7 bases, and 11 bases stayed unmatched. CDR3 sequence: CASAFRGRENEAFF. As DNA, the CDR3 is TGTGCTAGTGCCTTCAGGGGGCGGGAGAATGAAGCTTTCTTT.

The genes are TRBV5-1 and TRBJ2-1, with TRBD1 identical over 12 bases. The V and J ends lost 4 bases and 6 bases, in that order; junction bases with no gene match: 8. Germline values: CDR1 SGHRS, CDR2 YFSETQ. The CDR3 length is 16 residues. Here the CDR3 reads CASSRGTGGDFNEQFF. The CDR3, as DNA: TGCGCCAGCAGCAGGGGGACAGGGGGCGATTTCAATGAGCAGTTCTTC.

The gene calls are TRBV10-3 and TRBJ1-1; D possibly corresponds to TRBD1 (6 bases). Trimming cost V 7 bases and J 5 bases, with 17 bases left between them. Germline-derived CDR1 and CDR2 are ENHRY and SYGVKD. The CDR3 runs to 14 residues. Here the CDR3 reads CAITQQEGGTEAFF. The CDR3 DNA reads as TGTGCCATCACCCAGCAGGAGGGGGGGACTGAAGCTTTCTTT.

The V call is TRBV18, the J call TRBJ2-7, with D perhaps matching TRBD1 (6 bases). V gave up 4 bases and J gave up 3 bases, with 13 bases separating them. CDR1 KGHSH and CDR2 LQKENI come from the germline V gene. The CDR3 covers 14 residues. The CDR3 sequence is CASSQGTPLYEQYF. In DNA form, the CDR3 reads TGTGCCAGCTCACAGGGGACACCCCTCTACGAGCAGTACTTC.

The rearrangement uses TRBV7-6 and TRBJ2-1, with 7 positions matching TRBD1. Germline values: CDR1 SGHVS, CDR2 FNYEAQ. V was pared by 2 bases and J by 2 bases, with 6 bases of the junction left unmatched. This CDR3 has 16 amino acids. The CDR3 protein is CASSLSMGQPYNEQFF. The CDR3 region has the DNA TGTGCCAGCAGCTTATCTATGGGACAGCCCTACAATGAGCAGTTCTTC.